The next 25 T cell receptor beta chains were all read from a single sample in a study of T cells in Graves' hyperthyroidism and ophthalmopathy. Researchers took RNA transcripts and amplified the TCR beta CDR3 regions from them. HTBI primers were the set used in a first-round RT-PCR of the TCR CDR3. TCRdb reprocessed the multiplex PCR reads via MiXCR and lists one record per CDR3 protein. The table records a few hundred thousand distinct CDR3 sequences, around 21% of them present only once. Sequencing was done on a sample of blood. The receptor set was obtained from a man younger than 30 with Graves' hyperthyroidism.

In DNA form, the CDR3 reads TGTGCCAGCAGCCCGGGAGTCCTAGCGGGGGGCCGGGCCCAAGAGACCCAGTACTTC. It specifies CASSPGVLAGGRAQETQYF. This chain joins TRBV11-2 and TRBJ2-5, with 11 bases identical to TRBD2. Per germline, CDR1 SGHAT and CDR2 FQNNGV. The CDR3 contains 19 residues. The V and J ends lost 5 bases and 1 base, in that order; junction bases with no gene match: 15.

This clonotype was recorded many times. The chain has TRBV6-1 and TRBJ1-1; D is perhaps TRBD1 (6 bases). This CDR3 has 14 residues. Trimming cost V 2 bases and J 0 bases, with 7 bases left between them. CDR1 and CDR2 (germline): MNHNS, SASEGT. The CDR3 sequence: CASSERTVNTEAFF. In DNA, the CDR3 is TGTGCCAGCAGTGAAAGGACAGTGAACACTGAAGCTTTCTTT.

This clonotype came up many times. The chain joins TRBV10-3 to TRBJ2-7, with D possibly matching TRBD2 (5 bases). CDR3 size: 15 residues. The ends were cut back, 3 bases at V and 2 bases at J, with 14 bases in the middle. Germline V CDR1 and CDR2: ENHRY, SYGVKD. In DNA, the CDR3 is TGTGCCATCAGTGACGGGGAAAGTTATACCTACGAGCAGTACTTC. Its protein is CAISDGESYTYEQYF.

The chain employs TRBV19 and TRBJ2-2; D uncertain. V was shortened by 7 bases and J by 0 bases, with 12 bases between the two germline ends. The germline V gene has CDR1 LNHDA and CDR2 SQIVND (reference sequence). The CDR3 loop spans 15 amino acids. CDR3 sequence (DNA): TGTGCCAGTACTGCAGGCAGCGCGAACACCGGGGAGCTGTTTTTT. It is translated as CASTAGSANTGELFF. The full variable domain, with the rest looked up from reference TRBV19 and TRBJ2-2, is DGGITQSPKYLFRKEGQNVTLSCEQNLNHDAMYWYRQDPGQGLRLIYYSQIVNDFQKGDIAEGYSVSREKKESFPLTVTSAQKNPTAFYLCASTAGSANTGELFFGEGSRLTVL.

Regarding this clonotype: A much larger clonotype is one base distant, so this may be a read error. This chain connects TRBV11-3 to TRBJ1-6, with TRBD1 matching over 7 bases. The CDR3 runs to 17 residues. The germline CDR1 and CDR2 sequences are SGHNT and YENEEA. In DNA, the CDR3 is TGTGCCAGCAGCTTAGGAAGGGGGCAATCCTATAATTCACCCCTCCGCTTT. Protein product: CASSLGRGQSYNSPLRF.

This clonotype was recorded a few times. The chain couples TRBV28 to TRBJ2-7, with D unclear. The CDR3 consists of 17 residues. CDR1 is MDHEN and CDR2 is SYDVKM in the germline V gene. The V end lost 6 bases, the J end lost 4 bases, and 25 bases lay between the germline ends. DNA for the CDR3: TGTGCCAGCAGCCCGCCCCCGGACCACTCGATTCATTACGAGCAGTACTTC. This sequence encodes CASSPPPDHSIHYEQYF.

This rearrangement joins TRBV30 to TRBJ2-3; 8 bases align to TRBD2. The CDR3 runs 13 residues. Germline V lookup: CDR1 GTSNPN, CDR2 SVGIG (reference sequence). V lost 2 bases to trimming and J lost 6 bases; unmatched junction nucleotides: 4. The CDR3 DNA reads as TGTGCCTGGAGTCGGGGGGGCGCGGATACGCAGTATTTT. As protein: CAWSRGGADTQYF.

The J gene is TRBJ2-2, the V gene TRBV19; D gene unclear. In germline, CDR1 is LNHDA, CDR2 SQIVND (reference sequence). The ends were cut back, 7 bases at V and 3 bases at J, with 12 bases in the middle. The CDR3 contains 14 residues. The CDR3 DNA follows: TGTGCCAGTAAACCCGCAGGACACACCGGGGAGCTGTTTTTT. It codes for CASKPAGHTGELFF.

In this sample, this clonotype turned up many times. The V and J genes are TRBV11-2 and TRBJ2-2, with TRBD2 matching 7 bases. The CDR3 covers 15 residues. The ends lost 2 bases at V and 3 bases at J; junction bases unmatched: 3. CDR1 and CDR2 from the germline V gene are SGHAT and FQNNGV. CDR3 DNA: TGTGCCAGCAGCTTAATTCGGGGGGACACCGGGGAGCTGTTTTTT. Residues: CASSLIRGDTGELFF.

This clonotype was observed at least ten times. The chain joins TRBV12-3 or TRBV12-4 to TRBJ2-7; 8 nucleotides align to TRBD1. CDR3 size: 13 residues. The ends lost 6 bases at V and 10 bases at J; junction bases unmatched: 11. In DNA, the CDR3 is TGTGCCAGCAGCCGAGCCGGGACAGGAGTCCAGTACTTC. Protein product: CASSRAGTGVQYF.

This clonotype showed up many times. The chain employs TRBV13 and TRBJ2-7; 8 bases are shared with TRBD2. Germline trimming cut 3 bases from V and 0 bases from J; bases unmatched to any gene: 10. The CDR3 covers 17 residues. Looked up from germline, CDR1 is PRHDT and CDR2 is FYEKMQ (reference sequence). DNA of the CDR3: TGTGCCAGCAGCTTGAGCGGGGGAGTCGCCAGCTCCTACGAGCAGTACTTC. Translation gives CASSLSGGVASSYEQYF.

This clonotype was recorded many times. The rearrangement links TRBV12-3 or TRBV12-4 to TRBJ1-2; no clear D gene. V lost 6 bases to trimming and J lost 2 bases, with 10 bases between them. The CDR3 has 13 residues. CDR3 sequence (DNA): TGTGCCAGCAGACCTGCAGGCAACTATGGCTACACCTTC. This encodes CASRPAGNYGYTF.

Ten or more counts support this clonotype. V and J are TRBV29-1 and TRBJ1-1, with a possible D match to TRBD1 (6 bases). Trimming took 7 bases from V and 3 from J, leaving 15 bases between them. Germline CDR1 and CDR2: SQVTM and ANQGSEA. CDR3 length: 13 amino acids. This CDR3 is CSADRGGDTEAFF. The DNA for the CDR3 is TGCAGCGCCGATAGGGGGGGGGACACTGAAGCTTTCTTT.

This clonotype was found many times. The V call is TRBV6-5, the J call TRBJ1-2; tentative D call: TRBD1 (5 bases). The CDR3 loop spans 14 amino acids. The V end lost 0 bases, the J end lost 7 bases, and 12 bases lay between the germline ends. Germline V gene lookup returns CDR1 MNHEY and CDR2 SVGAGI. The CDR3 coding sequence is TGTGCCAGCAGTTACTCGGTTCAGGGTGGTGGCTACACCTTC. This gives the protein CASSYSVQGGGYTF.

This clonotype was detected ten times or more. The chain links TRBV7-9 to TRBJ2-7, with 8 bases fitting TRBD2. The CDR3 is 13 amino acids. The germline gives CDR1 SEHNR, CDR2 FQNEAQ (reference sequence). V dropped 4 bases and J dropped 6; count of bases not matched to a gene: 5. Here the CDR3 DNA reads TGTGCCAGCAGCTCAACGGGGGGGCTCGAGCAGTACTTC. It encodes CASSSTGGLEQYF.

The table lists this clonotype with a few counts. This chain joins TRBV5-1 and TRBJ1-2, with TRBD1 as a possible D gene (5 bases). Trimming took 2 bases from V and 6 from J, leaving 23 bases between them. The CDR3 contains 17 residues. The germline CDR1 and CDR2 sequences are SGHRS and YFSETQ. Here the CDR3 DNA reads TGCGCCAGCAGCTTCTCTCCGCCCCAAAGGGGCGAGGATGGCTACACCTTC. Translating it yields CASSFSPPQRGEDGYTF.

This clonotype was seen repeatedly, ten times or more. The gene calls are TRBV20-1 and TRBJ2-2, with D possibly being TRBD1 or TRBD2 (7 bases each). The CDR3 has 15 residues. With 0 bases removed from V and 5 bases from J, the gap between germline ends came to 13 bases. The germline CDR1 and CDR2 sequences are DFQATT and SNEGSKA (reference sequence). The CDR3 is CSARDRGGGTGELFF. The CDR3 DNA follows: TGCAGTGCTAGAGACAGGGGGGGCGGTACCGGGGAGCTGTTTTTT.

J is TRBJ1-1 and V is TRBV6-1; D call uncertain. V gave up 6 bases and J gave up 0 bases, with 17 bases separating them. The CDR3 length is 16 residues. CDR1 is MNHNS, CDR2 SASEGT, per germline. CDR3 sequence: CASSHPGRNMNTEAFF. The CDR3 bases are TGTGCCAGCAGCCACCCGGGGAGGAATATGAACACTGAAGCTTTCTTT.

The table lists this clonotype with many counts. V gene TRBV6-5 combines with J gene TRBJ1-5; D is possibly TRBD1 (6 bases). Trimming pared 6 bases from V and 0 bases from J, leaving 12 bases between. The CDR3 spans 15 residues. The germline V gene encodes CDR1 MNHEY and CDR2 SVGAGI. The chain's CDR3 is CASRRRGDSNQPQHF. The CDR3 DNA reads as TGTGCCAGCAGGCGTAGGGGGGATAGCAATCAGCCCCAGCATTTT.

This clonotype came up a few times. The V call is TRBV6-1, the J call TRBJ1-1; D possibly corresponds to TRBD1 (5 bases). This CDR3 is built from 14 residues. The ends were cut back, 7 bases at V and 1 base at J, with 13 bases in the middle. The germline CDR1 and CDR2 sequences are MNHNS and SASEGT. The CDR3 loop is CASTSLRGNTEAFF. The CDR3, as DNA: TGTGCCAGCACCTCCCTAAGGGGGAACACTGAAGCTTTCTTT.

The chain recombines TRBV6-5 with TRBJ1-1; D is perhaps TRBD1 (5 bases). Trimming cost V 1 base and J 4 bases, with 13 bases left between them. Per the germline V gene, CDR1 is MNHEY and CDR2 is SVGAGI. This CDR3 has 15 residues. The CDR3 coding sequence is TGTGCCAGCAGTTACTGGGACGGGCGGGGCACTGAAGCTTTCTTT. Translation gives CASSYWDGRGTEAFF.

This clonotype was detected many times. The chain is built from TRBV19 and TRBJ2-7, with D tentatively TRBD1 (5 bases). The CDR3 runs to 13 residues. Trimming took 5 bases from V and 2 from J, leaving 10 bases between them. Germline lookup yields CDR1 LNHDA and CDR2 SQIVND (reference sequence). DNA of the CDR3: TGTGCCAGTAGTGCCACAGGAGCCTACGAGCAGTACTTC. This codes for CASSATGAYEQYF. Complete variable domain (other parts from reference TRBV19 and TRBJ2-7): DGGITQSPKYLFRKEGQNVTLSCEQNLNHDAMYWYRQDPGQGLRLIYYSQIVNDFQKGDIAEGYSVSREKKESFPLTVTSAQKNPTAFYLCASSATGAYEQYFGPGTRLTVT.

The chain employs TRBV12-3 or TRBV12-4 and TRBJ2-4, with 7 bases matching TRBD2. This CDR3 has 14 amino acids. J gave up 8 bases and V 1 base, and 5 bases lay outside the gene matches. The CDR3 here is CASSLGSGRYIQYF. CDR3 bases: TGTGCCAGCAGTTTAGGCTCCGGGAGGTACATTCAGTACTTC.

The table lists this clonotype with many counts. V usage is TRBV5-1 and J usage is TRBJ2-5; D gene ambiguous. CDR1 and CDR2 (germline): SGHRS, YFSETQ. The V end was cut by 2 bases, the J end by 4 bases, with 9 bases between. This CDR3 has 13 residues. The CDR3 region is CASSLDTPETQYF. The CDR3 coding sequence is TGCGCCAGCAGCTTAGACACCCCAGAGACCCAGTACTTC. The full variable domain, its missing parts supplied by reference TRBV5-1 and TRBJ2-5, is KAGVTQTPRYLIKTRGQQVTLSCSPISGHRSVSWYQQTPGQGLQFLFEYFSETQRNKGNFPGRFSGRQFSNSRSEMNVSTLELGDSALYLCASSLDTPETQYFGPGTRLLVL.

The chain links TRBV7-9 to TRBJ2-5; D is unclear. V was shortened by 2 bases and J by 2 bases, with 15 bases between the two germline ends. CDR3 length: 16 residues. Germline assignment: CDR1 SEHNR and CDR2 FQNEAQ (reference sequence). The CDR3 DNA follows: TGTGCCAGCAGCTTACTCGCCCGCTTATTTCAAGAGACCCAGTACTTC. This gives the protein CASSLLARLFQETQYF. The full variable domain, in which reference TRBV7-9 and TRBJ2-5 provide the parts outside the CDR3, is DTGVSQNPRHKITKRGQNVTFRCDPISEHNRLYWYRQTLGQGPEFLTYFQNEAQLEKSRLLSDRFSAERPKGSFSTLEIQRTEQGDSAMYLCASSLLARLFQETQYFGPGTRLLVL.